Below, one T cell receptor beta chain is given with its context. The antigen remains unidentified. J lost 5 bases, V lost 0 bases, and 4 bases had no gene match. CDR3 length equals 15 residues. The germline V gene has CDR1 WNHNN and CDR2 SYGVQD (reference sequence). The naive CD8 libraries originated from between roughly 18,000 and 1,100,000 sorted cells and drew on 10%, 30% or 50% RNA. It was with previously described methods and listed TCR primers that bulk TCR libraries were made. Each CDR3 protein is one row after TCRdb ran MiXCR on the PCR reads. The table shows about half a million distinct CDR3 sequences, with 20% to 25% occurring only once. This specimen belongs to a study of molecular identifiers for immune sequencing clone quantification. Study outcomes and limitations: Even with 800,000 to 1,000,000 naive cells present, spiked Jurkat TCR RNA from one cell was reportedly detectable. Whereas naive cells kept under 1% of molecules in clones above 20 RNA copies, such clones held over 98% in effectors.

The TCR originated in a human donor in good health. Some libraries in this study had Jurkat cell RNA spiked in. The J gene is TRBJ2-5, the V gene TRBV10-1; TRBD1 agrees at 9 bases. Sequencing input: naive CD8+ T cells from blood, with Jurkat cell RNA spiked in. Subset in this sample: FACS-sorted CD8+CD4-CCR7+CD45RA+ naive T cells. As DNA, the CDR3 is TGCGCCAGCAGTGAGTCGGACAGGGGTTTGGAGACCCAGTACTTC. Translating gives CASSESDRGLETQYF.